This is a list of T cell receptor beta chains from one sample in a study of blood T cell repertoires in COVID-19. Repertoires were generated with immunoSEQ multiplex PCR, while TCRdb's copy carries only in-frame clones and drops some. The data show tens of thousands of clones, 89% seen once. The sequencing input was peripheral blood. The receptors come from a woman in her seventies with acute or convalescent COVID-19. Both conserved end residues are part of each CDR3. Fields, in order: CDR3 DNA, CDR3 protein, clone size, V gene, J gene, D gene. The D gene is left open where the match is weak. Clone sizes are given selectively: once, few, many, or a class where the clone is expanded.

cdr3_nt: TGCGCCAGCAGCTTGAAGAGCGGAATTCAAGAGACCCAGTACTTC
cdr3_aa: CASSLKSGIQETQYF
clone_size: .
v_call: TRBV5-1
j_call: TRBJ2-5
d_call: .

cdr3_nt: TGTGCCAGCAGCGTAGGAGACAGGGGTGCAGGGGAGCTGTTTTTT
cdr3_aa: CASSVGDRGAGELFF
clone_size: .
v_call: TRBV9
j_call: TRBJ2-2
d_call: TRBD1

cdr3_nt: TGTGCCAGCTCACGAGACAGGGAATGGGGCTACACCTTC
cdr3_aa: CASSRDREWGYTF
clone_size: .
v_call: TRBV18
j_call: TRBJ1-2
d_call: TRBD1

cdr3_nt: TGTGCCACCAGTGGAGAGGGGGACACTGAAGCTTTCTTT
cdr3_aa: CATSGEGDTEAFF
clone_size: .
v_call: TRBV24-1
j_call: TRBJ1-1
d_call: .

cdr3_nt: TGTGCCATCGGACGCACAGGGGGGCCTAGCACAGATACGCAGTATTTT
cdr3_aa: CAIGRTGGPSTDTQYF
clone_size: .
v_call: TRBV10-3
j_call: TRBJ2-3
d_call: TRBD1

cdr3_nt: TGCGCCAGCAGCAAAGGACTAGCGGGAAATCAGGGTGAGCAGTTCTTC
cdr3_aa: CASSKGLAGNQGEQFF
clone_size: .
v_call: TRBV5-1
j_call: TRBJ2-1
d_call: TRBD2

cdr3_nt: TGTGCCAGCAGTTTAAGGGGGGGCGCACTGGACTTC
cdr3_aa: CASSLRGGALDF
clone_size: .
v_call: TRBV28
j_call: TRBJ1-2
d_call: .

cdr3_nt: TGTGCCAGCTCACCTGGTTTGGAGACTGAAGCTTTCTTT
cdr3_aa: CASSPGLETEAFF
clone_size: .
v_call: TRBV18
j_call: TRBJ1-1
d_call: .

cdr3_nt: TGTGCCAGCAGCCAAGGACAGGGGGCAACAGATACGCAGTATTTT
cdr3_aa: CASSQGQGATDTQYF
clone_size: .
v_call: TRBV3-1/TRBV3-2
j_call: TRBJ2-3
d_call: TRBD1

cdr3_nt: TGTGCCAGCAAAATGGCGGGGGACCACACCGGGGAGCTGTTTTTT
cdr3_aa: CASKMAGDHTGELFF
clone_size: .
v_call: TRBV2
j_call: TRBJ2-2
d_call: TRBD2

cdr3_nt: TGTGCCAGCAGTTACGATGCGACAGGAACTGAAAAACTGTTTTTT
cdr3_aa: CASSYDATGTEKLFF
clone_size: .
v_call: TRBV6-5
j_call: TRBJ1-4
d_call: .

cdr3_nt: TGCGCCAGCAGCCTAACGGGACTAGCGGGACCAACCTACGAGCAGTACTTC
cdr3_aa: CASSLTGLAGPTYEQYF
clone_size: .
v_call: TRBV4-1
j_call: TRBJ2-7
d_call: TRBD2

cdr3_nt: TGTGCCAGCAGCGGCCGGGACAGGGGGACTCTATTATCCTACAATGAGCAGTTCTTC
cdr3_aa: CASSGRDRGTLLSYNEQFF
clone_size: .
v_call: TRBV21-1
j_call: TRBJ2-1
d_call: .

cdr3_nt: TGCGCCAGCAGCCAAGATCGTGGACAGGGATTAGTCTCCTATAATTCACCCCTCCACTTT
cdr3_aa: CASSQDRGQGLVSYNSPLHF
clone_size: .
v_call: TRBV4-1
j_call: TRBJ1-6
d_call: TRBD1

cdr3_nt: TGTGCCATCAGTGAGGCGGGGGATACGCAGTATTTT
cdr3_aa: CAISEAGDTQYF
clone_size: .
v_call: TRBV10-3
j_call: TRBJ2-3
d_call: .

cdr3_nt: TGTGCCAGTGGACACCGGGCCTCTTATAGCAATCAGCCCCAGCATTTT
cdr3_aa: CASGHRASYSNQPQHF
clone_size: .
v_call: TRBV19
j_call: TRBJ1-5
d_call: .

cdr3_nt: TGTGCCAGCAGCGATTTTAGCGGGATCCGCACAGATACGCAGTATTTT
cdr3_aa: CASSDFSGIRTDTQYF
clone_size: .
v_call: TRBV28
j_call: TRBJ2-3
d_call: TRBD2

cdr3_nt: TGTGCCAGCAGCCAAGAATCTCTTAGGAACACTGAAGCTTTCTTT
cdr3_aa: CASSQESLRNTEAFF
clone_size: .
v_call: TRBV3-1/TRBV3-2
j_call: TRBJ1-1
d_call: .

cdr3_nt: TGCGCCAGCAGCTGGGCCTGGGGCGTTGATTCACCCCTCCACTTT
cdr3_aa: CASSWAWGVDSPLHF
clone_size: .
v_call: TRBV5-1
j_call: TRBJ1-6
d_call: .

cdr3_nt: TGTGCCAGCTCACCTGAAGCGGGAGGAGTATACAATGAGCAGTTCTTC
cdr3_aa: CASSPEAGGVYNEQFF
clone_size: .
v_call: TRBV18
j_call: TRBJ2-1
d_call: TRBD2

cdr3_nt: TGTGCCAGTAGGTACCGGGACACACACCGCACAGATACGCAGTATTTT
cdr3_aa: CASRYRDTHRTDTQYF
clone_size: .
v_call: TRBV19
j_call: TRBJ2-3
d_call: .

cdr3_nt: TGTGCCAGCAGCCAAGTCCCGATACAGGGTGCGGAGACCCAGTACTTC
cdr3_aa: CASSQVPIQGAETQYF
clone_size: .
v_call: TRBV4-2
j_call: TRBJ2-5
d_call: .

cdr3_nt: TGTGCCTGGAGTGGACCGACTAGCGGGACGACAGATACGCAGTATTTT
cdr3_aa: CAWSGPTSGTTDTQYF
clone_size: .
v_call: TRBV30
j_call: TRBJ2-3
d_call: TRBD2

cdr3_nt: TGTGCCAGCACATCACAGGGGGCCCGGGGCTACACCTTC
cdr3_aa: CASTSQGARGYTF
clone_size: .
v_call: TRBV28
j_call: TRBJ1-2
d_call: TRBD1

cdr3_nt: TGCGCCAGCAGCCGGAGTCCTGGGGGCGAAATACGCAATCAGCCCCAGCATTTT
cdr3_aa: CASSRSPGGEIRNQPQHF
clone_size: once
v_call: TRBV4-1
j_call: TRBJ1-5
d_call: .

cdr3_nt: TGTGCCAGCACCCTATTAGACAGGGAAGGCTACACCTTC
cdr3_aa: CASTLLDREGYTF
clone_size: few
v_call: TRBV18
j_call: TRBJ1-2
d_call: TRBD1

cdr3_nt: TGTGCCACTAGACAGCCCCATTCTTTCTATGGCTACACCTTC
cdr3_aa: CATRQPHSFYGYTF
clone_size: .
v_call: TRBV28
j_call: TRBJ1-2
d_call: .

cdr3_nt: TGTGCCAGCAGGCGGACAGGGGAGAATTCACCCCTCCACTTT
cdr3_aa: CASRRTGENSPLHF
clone_size: .
v_call: TRBV6-5
j_call: TRBJ1-6
d_call: TRBD1

cdr3_nt: TGCGCCAGCAGCCGTCTAGCGGGGGCCTCCCTAGATACGCAGTATTTT
cdr3_aa: CASSRLAGASLDTQYF
clone_size: once
v_call: TRBV4-1
j_call: TRBJ2-3
d_call: TRBD2

cdr3_nt: TGTGCCAGTGTCAGGGGGCGTAGCAATCAGCCCCAGCATTTT
cdr3_aa: CASVRGRSNQPQHF
clone_size: .
v_call: TRBV6-5
j_call: TRBJ1-5
d_call: TRBD1

cdr3_nt: TGTGCCACCCGAGGCTGGGGGCAGGGGTGGTCGCGGGGGCGTGAACCCCTCCACTTT
cdr3_aa: CATRGWGQGWSRGREPLHF
clone_size: .
v_call: TRBV28
j_call: TRBJ1-6
d_call: .